This passage covers 27 T cell receptor beta chains from one sample sequenced in a study of blood T cell repertoires in COVID-19. Repertoires were generated with immunoSEQ multiplex PCR, while TCRdb's copy carries only in-frame clones and drops some. This sample carries 200,000 to 250,000 clones, about 86% of them seen once, and the ten largest clones take over 7.5%. Sequencing was performed on peripheral blood. Source of these receptors: a man of 80 years or more with acute or convalescent COVID-19.

A few counts support this clone. The chain has TRBV7-7 and TRBJ1-4; TRBD1 is a possible D gene (5 bases). CDR1 is SSHAT and CDR2 is FNYEAQ in the germline V gene (reference sequence). Between the trimmed V and J ends, which lost 0 bases and 4 bases, there was a span of 9 bases. The CDR3 has 15 residues. CDR3 amino acids: CASSLARGLNEKLFF. The CDR3 DNA reads as TGTGCCAGCAGCTTAGCCCGGGGACTTAATGAAAAACTGTTTTTT.

This sequence joins TRBV6-5 and TRBJ2-5, with 7 nucleotides matching TRBD2. Looked up from germline, CDR1 is MNHEY and CDR2 is SVGAGI. V lost 5 bases to trimming and J lost 9 bases; unmatched junction nucleotides: 9. The CDR3 consists of 13 residues. CDR3 sequence: CASSNGRERAQYF. The CDR3 region has the DNA TGTGCCAGCAGTAATGGGCGGGAGAGGGCCCAGTACTTC.

In nucleotides, the CDR3 is TGTGCCAGCTCACCGGATGCCGGGACAGGGGGAGCTTTCTTT. It translates to CASSPDAGTGGAFF. The chain links TRBV18 to TRBJ1-1; 11 positions match TRBD1. This CDR3 region has 14 residues. V trimming: 3 bases; J trimming: 10 bases; junction bases outside the gene matches: 7. CDR1 and CDR2 from the germline V gene are KGHSH and LQKENI.

For the CDR3, the DNA is TGCGCCAGCAGCGTAGGACAGGGCAATCAGCCCCAGCATTTT. Its translation is CASSVGQGNQPQHF. The chain joins TRBV5-1 to TRBJ1-5, with 7 nucleotides matching TRBD1. The CDR3 has 14 amino acids. J lost 2 bases, V lost 4 bases, and 3 bases had no gene match. Germline values: CDR1 SGHRS, CDR2 YFSETQ.

This clone turned up a few times. This chain links TRBV7-9 with TRBJ2-1, with D tentatively TRBD2 (5 bases). With 3 bases removed from V and 6 bases from J, the gap between germline ends came to 15 bases. CDR1 is SEHNR and CDR2 is FQNEAQ in the germline V gene (reference sequence). The CDR3 is 15 amino acids. Here the CDR3 reads CASSLGADYINEQFF. The CDR3, as DNA: TGTGCCAGCAGCTTGGGAGCGGATTATATCAATGAGCAGTTCTTC.

V and J are TRBV5-1 and TRBJ2-1; 7 nucleotides line up with TRBD2. Per germline, CDR1 SGHRS and CDR2 YFSETQ. V shed 3 bases, J shed 4 bases, and the junction held 13 bases outside the gene matches. The CDR3 sequence is 17 residues long. The CDR3 region has the DNA TGCGCCAGCAGCTCCCTAGCAAGGGGAGGGCCTTACAATGAGCAGTTCTTC. Translated: CASSSLARGGPYNEQFF.

This sequence joins TRBV12-5 and TRBJ2-7, with unresolved D. Germline-derived CDR1 and CDR2 are LGHNT and FRNRAP. The CDR3 runs 13 residues. Between the trimmed V and J ends, which lost 2 bases and 5 bases, there was a span of 10 bases. The CDR3, as DNA: TGTGCTAGTGGTTTGCAACTCATCAACGAGCAGTACTTC. Amino acid sequence: CASGLQLINEQYF.

The rearrangement links TRBV7-2 to TRBJ2-1, with 10 bases lining up with TRBD2. The CDR3 contains 15 residues. V was clipped by 5 bases and J by 3 bases; unmatched bases: 4. Per germline, CDR1 SGHTA and CDR2 FQGNSA. The DNA for the CDR3 is TGTGCCAGCAGCCCGCGGACTAGCGGCTACAATGAGCAGTTCTTC. As protein: CASSPRTSGYNEQFF.

The rearrangement links TRBV10-3 to TRBJ1-2, with 9 positions matching TRBD1. This CDR3 has 13 residues. Germline loops: CDR1 ENHRY, CDR2 SYGVKD. Losses at the gene ends were 4 bases for V and 4 bases for J; bases not matched to a gene: 1. CDR3 sequence (DNA): TGTGCCATCAGTGGACAGGGGGTCTATGGCTACACCTTC. Protein product: CAISGQGVYGYTF.

The rearrangement uses TRBV18 and TRBJ2-2; D is perhaps TRBD2 (6 bases). The CDR3 is made up of 15 amino acids. Per the germline V gene, CDR1 is KGHSH and CDR2 is LQKENI. V gave up 6 bases and J gave up 1 base, with 12 bases separating them. Written as DNA, the CDR3 is TGTGCCAGCTCGGCGGGACTCATGAACACCGGGGAGCTGTTTTTT. Its protein product is CASSAGLMNTGELFF.

The chain combines TRBV20-1 with TRBJ1-3; D is unclear. From germline, CDR1 is DFQATT and CDR2 SNEGSKA (reference sequence). The length of the CDR3 is 14 residues. The germline V and J ends were trimmed by 3 bases and 0 bases, with 9 bases remaining between them. The CDR3 region is CSASSRSSGNTIYF. As DNA, the CDR3 is TGCAGTGCTAGTTCGAGGAGCTCTGGAAACACCATATATTTT.

The V call is TRBV5-1, the J call TRBJ2-7; D may be TRBD1 (6 bases). CDR1 is SGHRS and CDR2 is YFSETQ in the germline V gene. This CDR3 is 15 amino acids long. V lost 0 bases, J lost 4 bases, and 14 bases lay in between. The CDR3 region has the DNA TGCGCCAGCAGCTTGGTTGGACAGCAATCGTACGAGCAGTACTTC. Its protein is CASSLVGQQSYEQYF.

In its sample, this clone was seen once. J is TRBJ2-7 and V is TRBV28; 7 nucleotides align to TRBD1. Germline CDR1 and CDR2: MDHEN and SYDVKM. CDR3 length: 14 amino acids. The J segment lost 4 bases and the V segment lost 10 bases, leaving 13 bases of the junction unmatched. CDR3 DNA: TGTGCCACCCTAGGGGTAGGGGGCAATTACGAGCAGTACTTC. Translated, it gives CATLGVGGNYEQYF.

This clone has only a few counts. The chain combines TRBV5-4 with TRBJ2-7, with D possibly TRBD2 on 5 matching bases. This CDR3 is 15 amino acids long. The germline V gene has CDR1 SGHNT and CDR2 YYREEE (reference sequence). The V end was cut by 0 bases, the J end by 2 bases, with 12 bases between. The CDR3 is CASSLGRFSAYEQYF. Written as DNA, the CDR3 is TGTGCCAGCAGCTTGGGGAGGTTCTCCGCCTACGAGCAGTACTTC.

The chain combines TRBV18 with TRBJ1-5; 7 nucleotides agree with TRBD1. CDR1 is KGHSH, CDR2 LQKENI, per germline. Trimming at V came to 4 bases and at J to 3 bases, leaving 3 bases not matched to a gene. CDR3 length equals 14 residues. The CDR3 region has the DNA TGTGCCAGCTCACAGGGGGCAGACAATCAGCCCCAGCATTTT. Translating it yields CASSQGADNQPQHF.

The chain links TRBV6-6 to TRBJ1-6; possibly TRBD1 for D (6 bases). Deletions cut 2 bases from V and 7 bases from J, with 12 bases between. The germline CDR1 and CDR2 sequences are MNHNY and SVGAGI (reference sequence). The CDR3 contains 15 residues. The CDR3 region is CASSYGRGGNSPLHF. The CDR3 nucleotides read TGTGCCAGCAGTTACGGTAGGGGGGGCAATTCACCCCTCCACTTT.

The chain couples TRBV25-1 to TRBJ2-2; no definite D call. The germline gives CDR1 MGHDK, CDR2 SYGVNS. V was cut by 6 bases and J by 2 bases, with 13 bases left in between. The CDR3 extends over 15 amino acids. The CDR3: CASSLPLSNTGELFF. The CDR3, as DNA: TGTGCCAGCAGCCTCCCGCTAAGTAACACCGGGGAGCTGTTTTTT.

This clone was observed a single time. The rearrangement uses TRBV14 and TRBJ2-7; 7 bases line up with TRBD2. The V gene's germline CDR1 is SGHDN and CDR2 FVKESK. The length of the CDR3 is 12 residues. After removal of 4 bases from V and 7 bases from J, the junction contained 4 bases not matched to a gene. CDR3 DNA: TGTGCCAGCAGCCGGGGAGGGCGGGAGCAGTACTTC. Amino acids: CASSRGGREQYF.

This rearrangement joins TRBV19 to TRBJ1-5, with TRBD1 as a possible D gene (5 bases). The V end was cut by 1 base, the J end by 4 bases, with 11 bases between. CDR3 length equals 15 residues. Per the germline V gene, CDR1 is LNHDA and CDR2 is SQIVND (reference sequence). CDR3 bases: TGTGCCAGTAGTATAGGACAGTTAGCAAATCAGCCCCAGCATTTT. Its translation is CASSIGQLANQPQHF.

This rearrangement joins TRBV24-1 to TRBJ2-4; 7 positions match TRBD1. Looked up from germline, CDR1 is KGHDR and CDR2 is SFDVKD. V shed 6 bases, J shed 3 bases, and the junction held 7 bases outside the gene matches. This CDR3 is 15 amino acids long. The CDR3 sequence: CATSTGTAVKNIQYF. As DNA, the CDR3 is TGTGCCACCAGTACCGGGACAGCCGTCAAAAACATTCAGTACTTC.

This clone was counted a few times. J is TRBJ2-3 and V is TRBV7-9, with 11 bases aligning to TRBD2. Germline values: CDR1 SEHNR, CDR2 FQNEAQ (reference sequence). This CDR3 contains 18 residues. Trimming cost V 5 bases and J 7 bases; bases outside gene matches: 17. CDR3 coding DNA: TGTGCCAGCAGCCCGTGGTTGGTAGCGGGGGGGCCTAAGAATACGCAGTATTTT. Translation: CASSPWLVAGGPKNTQYF.

This clone was observed once. The chain links TRBV18 to TRBJ1-4, with 8 bases identical to TRBD1. The CDR3 consists of 14 residues. CDR1 and CDR2 from the germline V gene are KGHSH and LQKENI. The V and J ends lost 1 base and 5 bases, in that order; junction bases with no gene match: 0. The DNA for the CDR3 is TGTGCCAGCTCACCACGGACAGGGAATGAAAAACTGTTTTTT. Translation gives CASSPRTGNEKLFF.

The CDR3 sequence: CASSLTGASGLELFF. The CDR3 DNA is TGCGCCAGCAGCCTCACAGGGGCTTCAGGATTGGAGCTGTTTTTT. The chain is built from TRBV5-1 and TRBJ2-2; TRBD1 matches 7 bases. The CDR3 extends over 15 amino acids. The germline CDR1 and CDR2 sequences are SGHRS and YFSETQ. V gave up 4 bases and J gave up 10 bases; unmatched junction bases: 13.

The genes are TRBV5-4 and TRBJ1-2; no firm D call. V was clipped by 0 bases and J by 8 bases, with 14 bases between them. This CDR3 is 14 amino acids long. Germline V CDR1 and CDR2: SGHNT, YYREEE (reference sequence). The CDR3 loop reads CASSLERGLPGYTF. CDR3 sequence (DNA): TGTGCCAGCAGCTTGGAGAGAGGGTTGCCCGGCTACACCTTC.

The V and J genes are TRBV5-1 and TRBJ2-3; D might be TRBD2 (6 bases). Trimming removed 1 base at V and 4 bases at J, with 13 bases between. The CDR3 covers 15 residues. Germline V gene lookup returns CDR1 SGHRS and CDR2 YFSETQ. Here the CDR3 reads CASSLRGVVSDTQYF. CDR3 DNA sequence: TGCGCCAGCAGCTTGCGCGGGGTCGTCTCAGATACGCAGTATTTT.

J is TRBJ1-6 and V is TRBV18; 8 nucleotides agree with TRBD1. The CDR3 is 15 amino acids. The V segment lost 5 bases and the J segment 5 bases; nucleotides outside the gene matches: 5. Germline values: CDR1 KGHSH, CDR2 LQKENI. This CDR3 reads CASSTGTGDNSPLHF. In nucleotides, the CDR3 is TGTGCCAGCTCAACCGGGACAGGAGATAATTCACCCCTCCACTTT. The complete variable domain, with remaining parts taken from reference TRBV18 and TRBJ1-6, reads NAGVMQNPRHLVRRRGQEARLRCSPMKGHSHVYWYRQLPEEGLKFMVYLQKENIIDESGMPKERFSAEFPKEGPSILRIQQVVRGDSAAYFCASSTGTGDNSPLHFGNGTRLTVT.

This chain links TRBV30 with TRBJ1-4; TRBD1 matches at 11 bases. The V and J ends lost 0 bases and 5 bases, in that order; junction bases with no gene match: 2. The CDR3 loop spans 15 amino acids. Germline V gene lookup returns CDR1 GTSNPN and CDR2 SVGIG (reference sequence). Here the CDR3 DNA reads TGTGCCTGGAGTGTGGGGACAGGGGGAAATGAAAAACTGTTTTTT. Residues: CAWSVGTGGNEKLFF.